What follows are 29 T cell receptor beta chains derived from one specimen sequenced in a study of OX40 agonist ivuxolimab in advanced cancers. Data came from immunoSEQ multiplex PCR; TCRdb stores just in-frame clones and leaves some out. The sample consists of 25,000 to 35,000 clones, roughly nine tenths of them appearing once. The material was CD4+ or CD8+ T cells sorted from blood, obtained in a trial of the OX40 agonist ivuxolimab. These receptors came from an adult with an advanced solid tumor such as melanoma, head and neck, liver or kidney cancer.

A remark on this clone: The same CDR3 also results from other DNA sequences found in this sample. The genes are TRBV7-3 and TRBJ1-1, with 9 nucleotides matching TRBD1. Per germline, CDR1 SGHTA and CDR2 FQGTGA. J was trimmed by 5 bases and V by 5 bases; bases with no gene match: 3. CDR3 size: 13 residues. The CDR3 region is CASSVGTGTEAFF. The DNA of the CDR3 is TGTGCCAGCAGCGTCGGGACAGGGACTGAAGCTTTCTTT.

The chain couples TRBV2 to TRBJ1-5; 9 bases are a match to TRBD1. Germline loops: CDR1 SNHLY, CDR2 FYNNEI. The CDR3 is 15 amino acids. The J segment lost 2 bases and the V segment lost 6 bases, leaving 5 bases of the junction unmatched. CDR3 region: CASSRGQGGNQPQHF. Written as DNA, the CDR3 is TGTGCCAGCAGCCGGGGACAGGGAGGCAATCAGCCCCAGCATTTT.

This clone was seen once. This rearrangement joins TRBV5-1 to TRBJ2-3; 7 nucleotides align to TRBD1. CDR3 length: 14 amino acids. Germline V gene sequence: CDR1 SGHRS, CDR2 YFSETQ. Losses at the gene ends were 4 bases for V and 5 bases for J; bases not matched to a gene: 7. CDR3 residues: CASSLTTGRDTQYF. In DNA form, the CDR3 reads TGCGCCAGCAGCCTGACGACAGGGCGAGATACGCAGTATTTT.

In DNA, the CDR3 is TGCGCCAGCAGCCAAGATTCTCTGGGGGGCTTGTCCTACGAGCAGTACTTC. Its translation is CASSQDSLGGLSYEQYF. V gene TRBV4-1 combines with J gene TRBJ2-7; D may be TRBD1 or TRBD2 (6 bases each). Germline CDR1 is MGHRA and CDR2 is YSYEKL. This CDR3 has 17 residues. The V gene lost 0 bases and the J gene lost 1 base, with 16 bases spanning the gap.

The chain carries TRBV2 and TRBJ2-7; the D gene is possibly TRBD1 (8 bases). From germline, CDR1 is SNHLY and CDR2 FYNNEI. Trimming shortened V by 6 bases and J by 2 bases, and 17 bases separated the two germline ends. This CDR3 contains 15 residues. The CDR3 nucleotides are TGTGCCAGCAGGAGAACAGGGGGGGACACCTACGAGCAGTACTTC. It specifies CASRRTGGDTYEQYF.

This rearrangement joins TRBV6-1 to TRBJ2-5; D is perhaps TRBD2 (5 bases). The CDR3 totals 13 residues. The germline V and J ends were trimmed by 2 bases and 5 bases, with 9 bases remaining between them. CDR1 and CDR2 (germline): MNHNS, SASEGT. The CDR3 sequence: CASSERGFETQYF. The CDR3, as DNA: TGTGCCAGCAGTGAAAGAGGGTTTGAGACCCAGTACTTC.

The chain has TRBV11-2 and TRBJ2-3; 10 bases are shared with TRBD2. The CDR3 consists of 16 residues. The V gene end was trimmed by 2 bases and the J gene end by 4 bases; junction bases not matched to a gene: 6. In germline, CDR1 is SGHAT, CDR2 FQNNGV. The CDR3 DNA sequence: TGTGCCAGCAGCTTACAGGCTAGCGGGAGAGCAGATACGCAGTATTTT. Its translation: CASSLQASGRADTQYF.

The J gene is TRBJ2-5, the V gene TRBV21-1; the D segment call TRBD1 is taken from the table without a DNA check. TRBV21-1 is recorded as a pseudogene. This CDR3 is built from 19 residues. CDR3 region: CASSKEGLGKGLSQETQYF. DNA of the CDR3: TGTGCCAGCAGCAAAGAGGGGTTAGGGAAAGGGCTTTCCCAAGAGACCCAGTACTTC.

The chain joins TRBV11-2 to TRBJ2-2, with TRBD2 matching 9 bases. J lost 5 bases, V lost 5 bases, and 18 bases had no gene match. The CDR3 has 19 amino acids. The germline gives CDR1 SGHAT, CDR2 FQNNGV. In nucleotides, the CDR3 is TGTGCCAGCAGCCAATCTTTGGCTGGCGGGAGGGCCTATACCGGGGAGCTGTTTTTT. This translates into CASSQSLAGGRAYTGELFF.

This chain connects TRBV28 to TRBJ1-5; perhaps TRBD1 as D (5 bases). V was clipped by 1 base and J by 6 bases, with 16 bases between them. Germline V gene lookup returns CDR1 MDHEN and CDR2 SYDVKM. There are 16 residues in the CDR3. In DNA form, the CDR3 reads TGTGCCAGCAGTTTATTCATCGGGACCTTGATTCAGCCCCAGCATTTT. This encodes CASSLFIGTLIQPQHF.

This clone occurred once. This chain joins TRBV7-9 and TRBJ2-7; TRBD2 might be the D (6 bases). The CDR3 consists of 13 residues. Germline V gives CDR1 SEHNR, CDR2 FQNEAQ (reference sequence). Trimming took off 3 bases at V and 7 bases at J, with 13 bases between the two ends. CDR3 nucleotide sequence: TGTGCCAGCAGCTTGCGTGGGACTCAAGAGCAGTACTTC. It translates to CASSLRGTQEQYF. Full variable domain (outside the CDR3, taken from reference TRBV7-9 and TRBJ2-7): DTGVSQNPRHKITKRGQNVTFRCDPISEHNRLYWYRQTLGQGPEFLTYFQNEAQLEKSRLLSDRFSAERPKGSFSTLEIQRTEQGDSAMYLCASSLRGTQEQYFGPGTRLTVT.

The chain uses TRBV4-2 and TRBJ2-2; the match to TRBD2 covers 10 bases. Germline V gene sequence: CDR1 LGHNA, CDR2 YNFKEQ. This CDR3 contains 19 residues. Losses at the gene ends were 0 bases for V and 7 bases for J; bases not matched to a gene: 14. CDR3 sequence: CASSQDLQAGGPVGGELFF. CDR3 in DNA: TGTGCCAGCAGCCAAGATCTTCAAGCGGGAGGGCCGGTCGGCGGGGAGCTGTTTTTT.

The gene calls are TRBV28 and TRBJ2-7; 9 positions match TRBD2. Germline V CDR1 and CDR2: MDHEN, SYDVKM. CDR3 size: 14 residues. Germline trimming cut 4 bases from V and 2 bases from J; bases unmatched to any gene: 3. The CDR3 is CASSSASGTYEQYF. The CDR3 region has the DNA TGTGCCAGCAGTTCGGCTAGCGGGACCTACGAGCAGTACTTC.

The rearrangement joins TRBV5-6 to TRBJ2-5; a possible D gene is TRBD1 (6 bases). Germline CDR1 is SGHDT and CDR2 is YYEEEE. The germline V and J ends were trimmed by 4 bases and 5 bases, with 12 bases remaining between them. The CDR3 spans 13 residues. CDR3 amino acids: CASSTDSLETQYF. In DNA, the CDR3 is TGTGCCAGCAGCACGGACAGCTTGGAGACCCAGTACTTC. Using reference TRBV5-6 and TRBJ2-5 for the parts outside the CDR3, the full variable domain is DAGVTQSPTHLIKTRGQQVTLRCSPKSGHDTVSWYQQALGQGPQFIFQYYEEEERQRGNFPDRFSGHQFPNYSSELNVNALLLGDSALYLCASSTDSLETQYFGPGTRLLVL.

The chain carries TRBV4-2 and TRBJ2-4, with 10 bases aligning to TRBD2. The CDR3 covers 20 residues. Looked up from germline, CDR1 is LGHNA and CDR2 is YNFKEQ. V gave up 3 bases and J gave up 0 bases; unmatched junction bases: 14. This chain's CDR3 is CASSHLTSGKYLGAKNIQYF. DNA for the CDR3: TGTGCCAGCAGCCACCTAACTAGCGGGAAGTACCTAGGAGCCAAAAACATTCAGTACTTC.

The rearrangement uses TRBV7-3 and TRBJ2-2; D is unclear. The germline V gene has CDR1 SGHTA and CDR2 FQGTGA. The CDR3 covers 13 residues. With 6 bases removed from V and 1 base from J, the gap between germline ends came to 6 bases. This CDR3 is CASSQENTGELFF. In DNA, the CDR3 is TGTGCCAGCAGTCAAGAGAACACCGGGGAGCTGTTTTTT.

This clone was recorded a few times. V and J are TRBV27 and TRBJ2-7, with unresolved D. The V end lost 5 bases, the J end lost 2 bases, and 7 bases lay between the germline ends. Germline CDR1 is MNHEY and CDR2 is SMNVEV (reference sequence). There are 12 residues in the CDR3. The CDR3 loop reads CASSSTPYEQYF. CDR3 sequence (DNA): TGTGCCAGCAGTAGTACCCCCTACGAGCAGTACTTC.

DNA of the CDR3: TGTGCCAGCAGCTTAGTTGGAGCTAACTATGGCTACACCTTC. Its protein product is CASSLVGANYGYTF. The chain combines TRBV11-2 with TRBJ1-2, with D hard to call. Trimming shortened V by 1 base and J by 0 bases, and 6 bases separated the two germline ends. Per the germline V gene, CDR1 is SGHAT and CDR2 is FQNNGV. CDR3 length equals 14 residues.

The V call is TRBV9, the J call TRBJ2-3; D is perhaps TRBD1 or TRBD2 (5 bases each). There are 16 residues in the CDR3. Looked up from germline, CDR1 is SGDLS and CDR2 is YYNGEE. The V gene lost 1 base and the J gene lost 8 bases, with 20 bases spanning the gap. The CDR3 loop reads CASSVRVQGESRTQYF. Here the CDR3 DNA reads TGTGCCAGCAGCGTACGTGTTCAAGGGGAGAGTCGTACGCAGTATTTT.

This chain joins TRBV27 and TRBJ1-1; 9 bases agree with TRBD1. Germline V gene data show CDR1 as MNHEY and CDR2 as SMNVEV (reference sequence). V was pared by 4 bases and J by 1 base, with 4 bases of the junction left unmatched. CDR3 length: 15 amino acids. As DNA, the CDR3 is TGTGCCAGCAGTTCGGGACAGGGTTGGAACACTGAAGCTTTCTTT. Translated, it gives CASSSGQGWNTEAFF.

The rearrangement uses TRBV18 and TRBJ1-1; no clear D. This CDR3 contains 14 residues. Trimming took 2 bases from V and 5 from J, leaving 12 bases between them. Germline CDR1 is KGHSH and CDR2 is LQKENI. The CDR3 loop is CASSPTGAWTEAFF. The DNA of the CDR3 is TGTGCCAGCTCACCAACGGGAGCATGGACTGAAGCTTTCTTT.

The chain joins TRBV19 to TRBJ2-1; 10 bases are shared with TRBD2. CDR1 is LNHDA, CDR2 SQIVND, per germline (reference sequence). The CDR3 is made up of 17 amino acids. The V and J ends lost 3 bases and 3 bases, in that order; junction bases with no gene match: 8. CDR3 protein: CASSIFSGRAGYNEQFF. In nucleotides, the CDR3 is TGTGCCAGTAGTATTTTCAGCGGGAGGGCGGGCTACAATGAGCAGTTCTTC.

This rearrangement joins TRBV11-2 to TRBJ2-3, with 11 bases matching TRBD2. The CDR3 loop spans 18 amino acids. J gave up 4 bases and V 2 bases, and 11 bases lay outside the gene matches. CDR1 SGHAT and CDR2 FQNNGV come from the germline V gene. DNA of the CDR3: TGTGCCAGCAGCTTACGCCCCGGACTAGCGGGCAGCGCAGATACGCAGTATTTT. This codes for CASSLRPGLAGSADTQYF.

The CDR3 nucleotides are TGTGCCAGCAGCTTAGCGGCAGGGAATGGCTACACCTTC. It encodes CASSLAAGNGYTF. The chain carries TRBV7-2 and TRBJ1-2; TRBD1 is a possible D gene (5 bases). Trimming left V 0 bases short and J 6 bases short, with 8 bases between. Germline CDR1 reads SGHTA; CDR2 reads FQGNSA. The CDR3 has 13 residues.

CDR3 in amino acids: CASSLAGVTNTEAFF. The CDR3 DNA follows: TGCGCCAGCAGCTTGGCCGGGGTCACCAACACTGAAGCTTTCTTT. This chain joins TRBV5-1 and TRBJ1-1, with D unclear. This CDR3 spans 15 amino acids. Germline CDR1 SGHRS, CDR2 YFSETQ. Deletions cut 0 bases from V and 2 bases from J, with 11 bases between.

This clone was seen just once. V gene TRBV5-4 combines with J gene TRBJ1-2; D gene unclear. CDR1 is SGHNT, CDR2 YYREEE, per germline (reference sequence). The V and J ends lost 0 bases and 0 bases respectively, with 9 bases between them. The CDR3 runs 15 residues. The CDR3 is CASSLAAGSNYGYTF. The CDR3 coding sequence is TGTGCCAGCAGCTTGGCTGCGGGGTCTAACTATGGCTACACCTTC.

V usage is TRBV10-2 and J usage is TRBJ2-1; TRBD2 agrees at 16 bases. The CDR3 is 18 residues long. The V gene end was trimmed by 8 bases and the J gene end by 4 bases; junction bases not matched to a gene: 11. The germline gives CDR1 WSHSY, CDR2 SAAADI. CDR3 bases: TGCGCCAGCTTCCTGGGGACTAGCGGGAGGGCGGGGTACAATGAGCAGTTCTTC. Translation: CASFLGTSGRAGYNEQFF.

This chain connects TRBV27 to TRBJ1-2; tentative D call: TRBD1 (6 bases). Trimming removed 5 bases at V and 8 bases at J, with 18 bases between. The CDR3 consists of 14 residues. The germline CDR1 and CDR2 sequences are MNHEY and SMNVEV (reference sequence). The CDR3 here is CASSLRGGPGGYTF. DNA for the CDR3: TGTGCCAGCAGTCTTCGCGGGGGGCCGGGCGGCTACACCTTC.

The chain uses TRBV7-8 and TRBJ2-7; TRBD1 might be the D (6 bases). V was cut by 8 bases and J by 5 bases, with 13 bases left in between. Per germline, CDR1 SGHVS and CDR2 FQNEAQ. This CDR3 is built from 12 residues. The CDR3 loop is CASFTSGDEQYF. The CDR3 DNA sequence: TGTGCCAGCTTTACATCAGGGGACGAGCAGTACTTC.